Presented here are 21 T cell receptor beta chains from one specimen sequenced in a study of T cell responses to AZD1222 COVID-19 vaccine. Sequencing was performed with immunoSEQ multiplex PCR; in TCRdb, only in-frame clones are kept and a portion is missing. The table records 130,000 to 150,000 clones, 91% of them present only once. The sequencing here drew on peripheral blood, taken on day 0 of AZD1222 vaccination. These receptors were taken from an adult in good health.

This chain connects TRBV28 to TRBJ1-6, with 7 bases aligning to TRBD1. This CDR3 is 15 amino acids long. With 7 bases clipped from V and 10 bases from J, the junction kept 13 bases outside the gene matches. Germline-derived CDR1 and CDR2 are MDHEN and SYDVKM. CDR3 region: CASTPRQGVRSPLHF. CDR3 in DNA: TGTGCCAGCACCCCCAGACAGGGAGTAAGGTCACCCCTCCACTTT.

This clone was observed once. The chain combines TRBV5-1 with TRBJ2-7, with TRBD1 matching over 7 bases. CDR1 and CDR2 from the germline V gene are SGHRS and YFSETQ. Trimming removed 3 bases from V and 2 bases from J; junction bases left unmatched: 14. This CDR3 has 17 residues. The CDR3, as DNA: TGCGCCAGCAGCTCCCCGGATGGACAGGACTTTACCTACGAGCAGTACTTC. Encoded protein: CASSSPDGQDFTYEQYF.

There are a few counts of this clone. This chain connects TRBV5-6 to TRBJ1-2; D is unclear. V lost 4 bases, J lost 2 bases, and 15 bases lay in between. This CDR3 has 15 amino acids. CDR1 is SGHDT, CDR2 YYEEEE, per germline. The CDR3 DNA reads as TGTGCCAGCAGCCCTGGCTTCGGGCAGAACTATGGCTACACCTTC. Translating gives CASSPGFGQNYGYTF.

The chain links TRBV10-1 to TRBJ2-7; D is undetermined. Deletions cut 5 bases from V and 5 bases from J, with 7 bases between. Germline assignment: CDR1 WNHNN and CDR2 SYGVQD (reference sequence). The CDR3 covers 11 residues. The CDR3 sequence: CASSRGHEQYF. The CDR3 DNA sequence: TGCGCCAGCAGTAGAGGCCACGAGCAGTACTTC.

CDR3: CASSLDSNTEAFF. CDR3 coding DNA: TGCGCCAGCAGCTTGGACAGTAACACTGAAGCTTTCTTT. This chain connects TRBV5-1 to TRBJ1-1; D remains ambiguous. With 0 bases removed from V and 2 bases from J, the gap between germline ends came to 5 bases. The CDR3 contains 13 residues. Per the germline V gene, CDR1 is SGHRS and CDR2 is YFSETQ.

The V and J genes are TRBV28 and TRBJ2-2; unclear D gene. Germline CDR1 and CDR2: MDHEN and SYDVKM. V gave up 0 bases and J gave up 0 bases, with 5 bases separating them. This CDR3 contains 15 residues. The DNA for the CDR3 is TGTGCCAGCAGTTTATGGTTAGCGAACACCGGGGAGCTGTTTTTT. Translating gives CASSLWLANTGELFF.

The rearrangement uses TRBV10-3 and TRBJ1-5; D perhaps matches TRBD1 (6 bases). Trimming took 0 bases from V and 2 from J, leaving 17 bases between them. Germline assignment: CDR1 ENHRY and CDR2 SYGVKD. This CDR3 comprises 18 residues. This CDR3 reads CAISESHLTGQGNQPQHF. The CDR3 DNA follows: TGTGCCATCAGTGAGTCCCACCTCACAGGGCAAGGCAATCAGCCCCAGCATTTT.

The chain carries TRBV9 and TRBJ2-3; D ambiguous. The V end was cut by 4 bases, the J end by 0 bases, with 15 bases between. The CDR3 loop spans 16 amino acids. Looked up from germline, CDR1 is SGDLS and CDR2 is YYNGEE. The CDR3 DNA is TGTGCCAGCAGCACCCGAAACCATTCTAGCACAGATACGCAGTATTTT. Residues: CASSTRNHSSTDTQYF.

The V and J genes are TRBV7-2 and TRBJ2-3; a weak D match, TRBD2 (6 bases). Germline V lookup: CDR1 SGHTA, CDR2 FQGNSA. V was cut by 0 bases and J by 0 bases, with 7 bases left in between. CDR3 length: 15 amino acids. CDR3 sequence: CASSLAGTSTDTQYF. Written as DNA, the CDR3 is TGTGCCAGCAGCTTAGCCGGGACTAGCACAGATACGCAGTATTTT.

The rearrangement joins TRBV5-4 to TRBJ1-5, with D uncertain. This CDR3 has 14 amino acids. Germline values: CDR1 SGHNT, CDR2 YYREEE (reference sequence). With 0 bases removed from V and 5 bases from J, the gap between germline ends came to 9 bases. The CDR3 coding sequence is TGTGCCAGCAGCTTGGATCGAAGCGATCAGCCCCAGCATTTT. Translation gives CASSLDRSDQPQHF.

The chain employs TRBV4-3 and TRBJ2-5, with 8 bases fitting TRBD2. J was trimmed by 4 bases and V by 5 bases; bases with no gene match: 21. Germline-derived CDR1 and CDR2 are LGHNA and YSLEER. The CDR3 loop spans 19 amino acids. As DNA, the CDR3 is TGCGCCAGCAGCGCTCCTAGCGGGCCCATCCTACCCCCCAGAGAGACCCAGTACTTC. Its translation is CASSAPSGPILPPRETQYF.

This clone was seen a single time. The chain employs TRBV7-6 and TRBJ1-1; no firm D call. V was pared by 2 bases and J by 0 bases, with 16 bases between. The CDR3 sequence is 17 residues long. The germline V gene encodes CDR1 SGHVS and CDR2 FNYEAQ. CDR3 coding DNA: TGTGCCAGCAGCTTAATCCCCCCCACAGCGATGAACACTGAAGCTTTCTTT. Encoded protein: CASSLIPPTAMNTEAFF.

The CDR3 loop reads CASSRDVGVRGNTIYF. In nucleotides, the CDR3 is TGTGCCAGCAGCCGCGATGTGGGGGTGAGGGGAAACACCATATATTTT. The V call is TRBV11-3, the J call TRBJ1-3; TRBD1 might be the D (5 bases). The CDR3 has 16 residues. V lost 5 bases to trimming and J lost 4 bases, with 18 bases between them. The germline V gene encodes CDR1 SGHNT and CDR2 YENEEA.

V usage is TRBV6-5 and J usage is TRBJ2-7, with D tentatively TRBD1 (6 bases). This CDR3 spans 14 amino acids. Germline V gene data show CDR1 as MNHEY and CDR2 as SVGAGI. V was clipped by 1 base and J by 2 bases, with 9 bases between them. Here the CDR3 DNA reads TGTGCCAGCAGTTACTTGGGGGACACCTACGAGCAGTACTTC. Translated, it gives CASSYLGDTYEQYF.

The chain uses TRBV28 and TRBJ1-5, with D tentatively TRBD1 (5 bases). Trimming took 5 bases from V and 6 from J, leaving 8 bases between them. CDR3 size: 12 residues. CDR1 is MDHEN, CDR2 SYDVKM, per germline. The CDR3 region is CASSVRAQPQHF. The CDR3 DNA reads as TGTGCCAGCAGTGTCAGGGCTCAGCCCCAGCATTTT.

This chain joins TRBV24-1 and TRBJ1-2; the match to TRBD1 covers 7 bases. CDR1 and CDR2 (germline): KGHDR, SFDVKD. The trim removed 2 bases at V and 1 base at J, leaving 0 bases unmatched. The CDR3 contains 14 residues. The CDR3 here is CATSDWDSNYGYTF. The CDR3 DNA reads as TGTGCCACCAGTGATTGGGACAGTAACTATGGCTACACCTTC.

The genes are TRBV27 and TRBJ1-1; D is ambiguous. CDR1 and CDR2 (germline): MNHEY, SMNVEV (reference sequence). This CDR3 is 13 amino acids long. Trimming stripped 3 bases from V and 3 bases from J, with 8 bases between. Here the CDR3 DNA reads TGTGCCAGCAGTTTGGCCGGAGACACTGAAGCTTTCTTT. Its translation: CASSLAGDTEAFF.

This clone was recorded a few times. In DNA form, the CDR3 reads TGCGCCAGCAGCCAAGATTTCCCCGGGGAGCTGTTTTTT. Encoded protein: CASSQDFPGELFF. The genes are TRBV4-3 and TRBJ2-2; no definite D call. The germline V and J ends were trimmed by 0 bases and 6 bases, with 5 bases remaining between them. This CDR3 is built from 13 residues. Germline CDR1 is LGHNA and CDR2 is YSLEER.

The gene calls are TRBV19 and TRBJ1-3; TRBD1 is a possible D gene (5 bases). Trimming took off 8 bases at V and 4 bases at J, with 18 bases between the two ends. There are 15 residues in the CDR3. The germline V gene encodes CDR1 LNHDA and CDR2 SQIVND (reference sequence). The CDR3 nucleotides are TGTGCCAGTTATCCTGGTGCAGGGTCCGGAAACACCATATATTTT. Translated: CASYPGAGSGNTIYF. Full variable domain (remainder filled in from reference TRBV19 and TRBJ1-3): DGGITQSPKYLFRKEGQNVTLSCEQNLNHDAMYWYRQDPGQGLRLIYYSQIVNDFQKGDIAEGYSVSREKKESFPLTVTSAQKNPTAFYLCASYPGAGSGNTIYFGEGSWLTVV.

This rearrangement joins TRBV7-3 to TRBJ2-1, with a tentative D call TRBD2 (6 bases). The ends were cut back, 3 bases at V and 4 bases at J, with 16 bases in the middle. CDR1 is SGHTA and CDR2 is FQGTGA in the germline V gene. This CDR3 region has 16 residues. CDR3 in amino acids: CASSLFGRGQYNEQFF. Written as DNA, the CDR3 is TGTGCCAGCAGCTTGTTTGGGCGGGGTCAATACAATGAGCAGTTCTTC.

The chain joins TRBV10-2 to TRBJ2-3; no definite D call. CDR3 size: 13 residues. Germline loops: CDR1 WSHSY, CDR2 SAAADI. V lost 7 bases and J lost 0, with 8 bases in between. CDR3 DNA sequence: TGCGCCAGCATAGGGCCCAGCACAGATACGCAGTATTTT. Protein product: CASIGPSTDTQYF.